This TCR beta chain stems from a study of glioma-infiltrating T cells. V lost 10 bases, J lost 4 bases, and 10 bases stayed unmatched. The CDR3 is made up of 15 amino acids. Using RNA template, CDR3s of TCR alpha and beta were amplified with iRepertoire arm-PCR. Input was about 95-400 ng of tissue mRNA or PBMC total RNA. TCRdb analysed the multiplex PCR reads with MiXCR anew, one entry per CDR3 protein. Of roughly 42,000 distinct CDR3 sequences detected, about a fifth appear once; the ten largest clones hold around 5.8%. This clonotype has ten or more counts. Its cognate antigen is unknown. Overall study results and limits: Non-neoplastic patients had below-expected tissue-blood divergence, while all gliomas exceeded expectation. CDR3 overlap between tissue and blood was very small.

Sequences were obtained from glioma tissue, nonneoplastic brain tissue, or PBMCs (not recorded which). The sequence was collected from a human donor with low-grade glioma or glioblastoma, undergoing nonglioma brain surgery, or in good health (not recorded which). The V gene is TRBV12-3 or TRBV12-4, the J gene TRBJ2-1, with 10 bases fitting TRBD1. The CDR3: CATARGDRGYNEQFF. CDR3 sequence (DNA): TGTGCCACCGCCCGAGGGGACAGGGGATACAATGAGCAGTTCTTC.